The 9 T cell receptor beta chains below were found in one sample sequenced in a study of T cells of healthy individuals. Via MiXCR, TCRdb re-called the 5' RACE reads, giving one row per CDR3 protein. The top ten clones hold roughly 7.1% of a sample with tens of thousands of distinct CDR3 sequences, approximately 4.8% of them seen once. The receptor source for this set is a female donor in good health.

This clonotype was observed a handful of times. This chain connects TRBV7-6 to TRBJ2-1; TRBD2 matches 11 bases. The V segment lost 5 bases and the J segment 6 bases; nucleotides outside the gene matches: 9. The CDR3 is 16 amino acids. Germline loops: CDR1 SGHVS, CDR2 FNYEAQ. CDR3 sequence reads: CASSPDRLAGFNEQFF. CDR3 nucleotides: TGTGCCAGCAGCCCAGACCGACTAGCGGGATTCAATGAGCAGTTCTTC.

This sequence joins TRBV7-2 and TRBJ1-2, with D perhaps matching TRBD1 (5 bases). The CDR3 covers 15 residues. Germline V gives CDR1 SGHTA, CDR2 FQGNSA. Trimming took 2 bases from V and 8 from J, leaving 18 bases between them. The CDR3 sequence: CASSLSTARSEGYTF. The CDR3 DNA reads TGTGCCAGCAGCTTATCGACAGCCCGCTCGGAAGGCTACACCTTC.

The V call is TRBV18, the J call TRBJ1-2; TRBD1 aligns across 10 bases. Germline lookup yields CDR1 KGHSH and CDR2 LQKENI. The CDR3 has 15 residues. J gave up 0 bases and V 2 bases, and 0 bases lay outside the gene matches. Here the CDR3 DNA reads TGTGCCAGCTCACCAGGGACAGGGGCTAACTATGGCTACACCTTC. This encodes CASSPGTGANYGYTF.

This clonotype was observed many times. The chain employs TRBV2 and TRBJ1-5; no reliable D call. Germline V gene lookup returns CDR1 SNHLY and CDR2 FYNNEI. The CDR3 is 14 amino acids. Trimming took off 4 bases at V and 4 bases at J, with 11 bases between the two ends. CDR3 residues: CASSGNVGNQPQHF. The CDR3 bases are TGTGCCAGCAGTGGTAATGTAGGGAATCAGCCCCAGCATTTT.

This clonotype was seen at least ten times. The chain links TRBV20-1 to TRBJ2-3; 10 bases line up with TRBD2. Unmatched junction bases numbered 10, after V lost 6 bases and J lost 4 bases. The CDR3 is made up of 15 amino acids. The germline V gene encodes CDR1 DFQATT and CDR2 SNEGSKA (reference sequence). CDR3 nucleotide sequence: TGCAGTGCCCTTTCTAGCGGGAGATGGGCAGATACGCAGTATTTT. It translates to CSALSSGRWADTQYF.

The count of this clonotype is one. A much bigger clone sits one base away, suggesting this may be a read error. The chain joins TRBV7-9 to TRBJ2-7, with 9 bases lining up with TRBD2. Trimming cost V 3 bases and J 1 base; bases outside gene matches: 4. CDR1 and CDR2 from the germline V gene are SEHNR and FQNEAQ (reference sequence). The CDR3 extends over 15 amino acids. CDR3 bases: TGTGCCAGCAGCTTTCCTAGCGGGATGTCCTACGAGCAGTACTTC. Translation gives CASSFPSGMSYEQYF.

There are a few counts of this clonotype. The chain couples TRBV18 to TRBJ2-7; 8 nucleotides line up with TRBD1. Germline V CDR1 and CDR2: KGHSH, LQKENI. Trimming at V came to 5 bases and at J to 0 bases, leaving 3 bases not matched to a gene. CDR3 length equals 14 residues. Here the CDR3 DNA reads TGTGCCAGCTCAACAGGGGGAGGCTCCTACGAGCAGTACTTC. Protein sequence: CASSTGGGSYEQYF.

The chain uses TRBV30 and TRBJ1-6; D gene unclear. The V end was cut by 8 bases, the J end by 0 bases, with 11 bases between. CDR1 and CDR2 from the germline V gene are GTSNPN and SVGIG (reference sequence). The CDR3 totals 14 residues. The CDR3 protein is CATEESSYNSPLHF. For the CDR3, the DNA is TGTGCCACGGAGGAGAGCTCCTATAATTCACCCCTCCACTTT.

This clonotype was observed a few times. The chain combines TRBV5-5 with TRBJ2-1, with 9 bases matching TRBD1. Germline V CDR1 and CDR2: SGHKS, YYEKEE (reference sequence). J lost 4 bases, V lost 5 bases, and 7 bases had no gene match. This CDR3 is built from 15 residues. The CDR3 coding sequence is TGTGCCAGCAGTGCCGGGACAGGGACGTACAATGAGCAGTTCTTC. This encodes CASSAGTGTYNEQFF.